This entry lists 28 T cell receptor beta chains sequenced from one sample in a study of blood T cell repertoires in COVID-19. The repertoire was sequenced with immunoSEQ multiplex PCR; TCRdb's copy has only in-frame clones and lacks some. Seen here are about 200,000 clones, around four fifths observed once, and the top ten hold roughly 30%. Sequencing was carried out using peripheral blood. Receptors originate from a man in his forties with acute or convalescent COVID-19.

The genes are TRBV12-3 or TRBV12-4 and TRBJ2-5, with unresolved D. The length of the CDR3 is 12 residues. The V end was cut by 6 bases, the J end by 5 bases, with 10 bases between. In DNA, the CDR3 is TGTGCCAGCAGCATTACTTTGGAGACCCAGTACTTC. Its translation is CASSITLETQYF.

The rearrangement joins TRBV18 to TRBJ1-5; unclear D gene. Germline CDR1 KGHSH, CDR2 LQKENI. The V end lost 4 bases, the J end lost 7 bases, and 11 bases lay between the germline ends. This CDR3 has 13 amino acids. As DNA, the CDR3 is TGTGCCAGCTCACTCCGACACGACCAGCCCCAGCATTTT. Its protein is CASSLRHDQPQHF. The full variable domain, rest sourced from reference TRBV18 and TRBJ1-5, is NAGVMQNPRHLVRRRGQEARLRCSPMKGHSHVYWYRQLPEEGLKFMVYLQKENIIDESGMPKERFSAEFPKEGPSILRIQQVVRGDSAAYFCASSLRHDQPQHFGDGTRLSIL.

In its sample, this clone was seen once. The V call is TRBV11-2, the J call TRBJ2-3; no clear D gene. V was cut by 3 bases and J by 2 bases, with 9 bases left in between. The CDR3 has 14 residues. Per germline, CDR1 SGHAT and CDR2 FQNNGV. CDR3 bases: TGTGCCAGCAGCTTGGGCAGATTCACAGATACGCAGTATTTT. It translates to CASSLGRFTDTQYF.

The CDR3 loop reads CASRRSSSGRAYNEQFF. CDR3 sequence (DNA): TGTGCCAGCCGCCGGAGCTCTAGCGGGAGGGCCTACAATGAGCAGTTCTTC. This rearrangement joins TRBV5-4 to TRBJ2-1, with 12 nucleotides matching TRBD2. Germline V gene lookup returns CDR1 SGHNT and CDR2 YYREEE (reference sequence). Trimming took 7 bases from V and 2 from J; bases not matched to a gene: 10. This CDR3 has 17 residues.

The chain combines TRBV11-2 with TRBJ1-6; D gene uncertain. Germline V lookup: CDR1 SGHAT, CDR2 FQNNGV. V was clipped by 5 bases and J by 7 bases, with 6 bases between them. The CDR3 has 12 residues. CDR3 DNA: TGTGCCAGCAGCCGAACAAATTCACCCCTCCACTTT. It codes for CASSRTNSPLHF.

The V call is TRBV18, the J call TRBJ2-1, with 15 bases identical to TRBD2. The CDR3 extends over 16 amino acids. Per the germline V gene, CDR1 is KGHSH and CDR2 is LQKENI. V lost 3 bases to trimming and J lost 8 bases; unmatched junction nucleotides: 5. CDR3 DNA: TGTGCCAGCTCACCGGGACTAGCGGGAGGAGGGGATGAGCAGTTCTTC. It specifies CASSPGLAGGGDEQFF.

The rearrangement uses TRBV2 and TRBJ2-2; D uncertain. The CDR3 totals 14 residues. Trimming shortened V by 7 bases and J by 2 bases, and 11 bases separated the two germline ends. Germline CDR1 SNHLY, CDR2 FYNNEI. As DNA, the CDR3 is TGTGCCAGCACTAGACCGATAAACACCGGGGAGCTGTTTTTT. Encoded protein: CASTRPINTGELFF.

The chain couples TRBV27 to TRBJ1-5, with 8 bases fitting TRBD1. CDR1 and CDR2 (germline): MNHEY, SMNVEV (reference sequence). The CDR3 is 15 amino acids. Trimming removed 6 bases from V and 6 bases from J; junction bases left unmatched: 10. The chain's CDR3 is CASRNVPGGLQPQHF. CDR3 DNA: TGTGCCAGCAGGAATGTCCCAGGGGGCCTTCAGCCCCAGCATTTT.

This clone was recorded once. An end of the junction does not agree with germline; a read error may underlie this. The chain has TRBV10-3 and TRBJ1-3; tentative D call: TRBD1 (5 bases). CDR3 length: 18 residues. Germline CDR1 ENHRY, CDR2 SYGVKD. The CDR3, as DNA: TGTGCCATCAGTGAGTCGGACAACCCGACCCGCTCTGGAAACACCATGTATTTT. As protein: CAISESDNPTRSGNTMYF.

The chain employs TRBV29-1 and TRBJ1-1; 7 bases are shared with TRBD1. Germline V CDR1 and CDR2: SQVTM, ANQGSEA. CDR3 length: 12 amino acids. The ends lost 7 bases at V and 5 bases at J; junction bases unmatched: 7. The CDR3 loop is CSGQGERTEAFF. The CDR3 coding sequence is TGCAGCGGACAGGGAGAGAGAACTGAAGCTTTCTTT.

This clone was counted ten times or more. The chain couples TRBV4-2 to TRBJ2-7, with TRBD2 matching over 12 bases. CDR3 length: 15 residues. The germline V gene has CDR1 LGHNA and CDR2 YNFKEQ. V was clipped by 6 bases and J by 2 bases; unmatched bases: 5. The CDR3 bases are TGTGCCAGCAGAGAGGGGACTAGCGGGCCCTACGAGCAGTACTTC. Protein sequence: CASREGTSGPYEQYF.

The table lists this clone with a count of one. This chain uses TRBV12-3 or TRBV12-4 with TRBJ1-5, with a possible D match to TRBD1 (6 bases). The CDR3 is made up of 12 amino acids. V shed 5 bases and J shed 12 bases, with 14 bases lying between them. The CDR3 is CASSPRQEIQHF. The CDR3 DNA sequence: TGTGCCAGCAGTCCCCGACAGGAGATCCAGCATTTT.

The genes are TRBV3-1 (or the pseudogene TRBV3-2) and TRBJ2-7; D is uncertain. This CDR3 comprises 13 residues. Germline CDR1 is LGHDT and CDR2 is YNNKEL (reference sequence). The V and J ends lost 1 base and 7 bases respectively, with 11 bases between them. The CDR3 spells CASSQGRVMEQYF. For the CDR3, the DNA is TGTGCCAGCAGCCAAGGAAGAGTGATGGAGCAGTACTTC.

The chain combines TRBV19 with TRBJ1-3, with TRBD1 as a possible D gene (5 bases). Germline loops: CDR1 LNHDA, CDR2 SQIVND (reference sequence). V dropped 5 bases and J dropped 0 bases, with 14 bases sitting between them. The CDR3 has 16 amino acids. The CDR3 nucleotides are TGTGCCAGTAGTGCGCTCCAGGGACTCTCTGGAAACACCATATATTTT. This gives the protein CASSALQGLSGNTIYF.

This sequence joins TRBV7-2 and TRBJ2-7; maybe TRBD2 (5 bases). V shed 4 bases and J shed 7 bases, with 14 bases lying between them. Germline-derived CDR1 and CDR2 are SGHTA and FQGNSA. This CDR3 comprises 13 residues. CDR3 loop: CASSSFRGLEQYF. The DNA of the CDR3 is TGTGCCAGCAGCTCCTTCCGGGGTCTAGAGCAGTACTTC.

V usage is TRBV29-1 and J usage is TRBJ1-2; D is possibly TRBD1 (5 bases). CDR1 and CDR2 from the germline V gene are SQVTM and ANQGSEA. V was clipped by 1 base and J by 7 bases, with 10 bases between them. The CDR3 is made up of 12 amino acids. The DNA of the CDR3 is TGCAGCGTTGAAGGGGGCGCTTTTGGCTACACCTTC. Its translation: CSVEGGAFGYTF.

The chain recombines TRBV11-2 with TRBJ2-2; TRBD2 might be the D (6 bases). This CDR3 has 15 amino acids. CDR1 is SGHAT and CDR2 is FQNNGV in the germline V gene. The ends were cut back, 5 bases at V and 4 bases at J, with 14 bases in the middle. In DNA form, the CDR3 reads TGTGCCAGCAGCCCGCGGGGATTTTCCACCGGGGAGCTGTTTTTT. It encodes CASSPRGFSTGELFF.

This chain uses TRBV11-2 with TRBJ1-1; D may be TRBD1 (5 bases). The CDR3 covers 14 residues. Deletions cut 5 bases from V and 4 bases from J, with 14 bases between. Per germline, CDR1 SGHAT and CDR2 FQNNGV. The CDR3 bases are TGTGCCAGCAGCAACCTTCCGGGGGGCACTGAAGCTTTCTTT. This encodes CASSNLPGGTEAFF.

The V gene is TRBV29-1, the J gene TRBJ2-7; TRBD1 agrees at 7 bases. Trimming took 6 bases from V and 0 from J; bases not matched to a gene: 8. Germline CDR1 reads SQVTM; CDR2 reads ANQGSEA. CDR3 length: 14 amino acids. The DNA of the CDR3 is TGCAGCGTAGCCCGAGGGACAGCCTCCTACGAGCAGTACTTC. Translated, it gives CSVARGTASYEQYF.

The rearrangement links TRBV5-8 to TRBJ1-2; 9 bases line up with TRBD1. This CDR3 has 14 residues. Germline CDR1 and CDR2: SGHTS and YDEGEE. Trimming removed 4 bases from V and 5 bases from J; junction bases left unmatched: 6. CDR3 sequence reads: CASSQDRGLYGYTF. As DNA, the CDR3 is TGTGCCAGCAGCCAGGACAGGGGTTTGTATGGCTACACCTTC.

V gene TRBV28 combines with J gene TRBJ2-1; D not resolved. The CDR3 has 11 residues. Germline CDR1 and CDR2: MDHEN and SYDVKM. The V end lost 6 bases, the J end lost 8 bases, and 8 bases lay between the germline ends. This chain's CDR3 is CASSTRDEQFF. The CDR3 region has the DNA TGTGCCAGCAGCACCCGGGATGAGCAGTTCTTC.

The V and J genes are TRBV4-1 and TRBJ1-4, with 8 bases matching TRBD1. The V segment lost 1 base and the J segment 8 bases; nucleotides outside the gene matches: 3. Germline CDR1 MGHRA, CDR2 YSYEKL. The CDR3 runs 14 residues. CDR3 bases: TGCGCCAGCAGCCAAGGACAGGGGAGGGAAAAACTGTTTTTT. Translating gives CASSQGQGREKLFF.

The chain recombines TRBV19 with TRBJ2-5, with TRBD2 matching over 10 bases. The junction had 9 bases not matched to a gene; V was cut back by 3 bases and J by 2 bases. This CDR3 spans 17 amino acids. Germline CDR1 is LNHDA and CDR2 is SQIVND (reference sequence). In nucleotides, the CDR3 is TGTGCCAGTAGTATTTCCGCACTAGCGGGGCAGCAAGAGACCCAGTACTTC. Amino acids: CASSISALAGQQETQYF.

The V call is TRBV6-5, the J call TRBJ2-2, with 8 positions matching TRBD2. The germline gives CDR1 MNHEY, CDR2 SVGAGI. There are 15 residues in the CDR3. J gave up 0 bases and V 4 bases, and 1 base lay outside the gene matches. CDR3 nucleotide sequence: TGTGCCAGCAGTTGGACTAGCTCGAACACCGGGGAGCTGTTTTTT. This encodes CASSWTSSNTGELFF.

CDR3: CASSRQGAEAFF. The CDR3 nucleotides read TGTGCCAGCAGCCGACAGGGCGCTGAAGCTTTCTTT. The rearrangement joins TRBV12-3 or TRBV12-4 to TRBJ1-1, with 7 bases identical to TRBD1. J was trimmed by 6 bases and V by 6 bases; bases with no gene match: 4. This CDR3 comprises 12 residues.

V gene TRBV3-1 (or the pseudogene TRBV3-2) combines with J gene TRBJ2-3; D perhaps matches TRBD2 (6 bases). There are 13 residues in the CDR3. Germline values: CDR1 LGHDT, CDR2 YNNKEL (reference sequence). Trimming left V 4 bases short and J 5 bases short, with 10 bases between. Here the CDR3 reads CASSRQEGDTQYF. The DNA of the CDR3 is TGTGCCAGCAGCCGGCAGGAGGGAGATACGCAGTATTTT.

As concerns this clone: This CDR3 is also generated by other DNA sequences in the sample. The chain employs TRBV18 and TRBJ1-5, with a weak D call TRBD1 (6 bases). The CDR3 covers 14 residues. From germline, CDR1 is KGHSH and CDR2 LQKENI. Trimming left V 2 bases short and J 3 bases short, with 8 bases between. CDR3 sequence (DNA): TGTGCCAGCTCACCAGGGGGCGTCAATCAGCCCCAGCATTTT. Translated, it gives CASSPGGVNQPQHF.

This clone has a single count. The CDR3 protein is CASSDSGGIRDEQFF. For the CDR3, the DNA is TGTGCCAGCAGTGACTCGGGGGGGATTCGGGATGAGCAGTTCTTC. The chain uses TRBV6-4 and TRBJ2-1, with 7 bases aligning to TRBD2. V lost 0 bases to trimming and J lost 8 bases; unmatched junction nucleotides: 7. The CDR3 sequence is 15 residues long. Germline V gene sequence: CDR1 MRHNA, CDR2 SNTAGT.